The clone carrying this TCR beta chain came up many times. Germline V gene sequence: CDR1 SQVTM, CDR2 ANQGSEA. The J segment lost 5 bases and the V segment lost 8 bases, leaving 9 bases of the junction unmatched. This CDR3 is built from 13 residues. This record belongs to a study of read filtering for tumor transcriptome and immune sequencing. Turning to the study itself: Whole-transcriptome libraries were prepared after DNase treatment. IR-seq gave about 3.5 to 10.27 million TCR reads per sample; RNA-seq gave about 75 to 1,300.

The library was built from about 400 ng RNA with molecular barcoded adaptors for alpha/delta and beta/gamma chains. TCRdb reprocessed the reads with MiXCR, giving one entry per CDR3 protein. The sample shows around 50,000 distinct CDR3 sequences, 20% to 25% of them seen only once. The chain employs TRBV29-1 and TRBJ2-5; 9 positions agree with TRBD2. Specimen: a population of CD138-negative cells sorted from bone marrow. The source is a donor over 35 with multiple myeloma. The DNA for the CDR3 is TGCAGCCAAGTAGTGGCGGGAGGGGAGACCCAGTACTTC. Its protein is CSQVVAGGETQYF.